The 10 T cell receptor beta chains below come from one sample, sequenced in a study of cytomegalovirus exposure and HLA in healthy donors. This PCR relied on a set of 60 Vbeta primers and 13 Jbeta primers. TCRdb keeps only in-frame clones here, not all; method: immunoSEQ multiplex PCR. This table holds approximately 100,000 clones, roughly 71% found once. Sequencing input: PBMCs. These receptors were taken from a man in his forties or fifties in good health and CMV-seropositive.

This clone was observed a few times. The chain carries TRBV7-9 and TRBJ1-1, with D hard to call. Germline CDR1 SEHNR, CDR2 FQNEAQ (reference sequence). This CDR3 has 11 amino acids. Trimming removed 5 bases from V and 6 bases from J, with 7 bases in between. CDR3 coding DNA: TGTGCCAGCAGCCCAGGCGCTGAAGCTTTCTTT. This encodes CASSPGAEAFF.

The chain recombines TRBV7-2 with TRBJ2-3, with 11 bases that match TRBD2. There are 14 residues in the CDR3. J lost 6 bases, V lost 5 bases, and 4 bases had no gene match. Germline values: CDR1 SGHTA, CDR2 FQGNSA. CDR3 bases: TGTGCCAGCAGCCCCGCTAGCGGGAGGGATACGCAGTATTTT. Amino acids: CASSPASGRDTQYF.

The chain has TRBV27 and TRBJ2-1, with a tentative D call TRBD2 (5 bases). This CDR3 spans 13 amino acids. The V and J ends lost 2 bases and 5 bases respectively, with 7 bases between them. Germline V gives CDR1 MNHEY, CDR2 SMNVEV (reference sequence). In DNA, the CDR3 is TGTGCCAGCAGTTTAAGAGGGAACAATGAGCAGTTCTTC. Its translation is CASSLRGNNEQFF.

The chain links TRBV2 to TRBJ2-2; D ambiguous. The CDR3 loop spans 11 amino acids. The V gene lost 7 bases and the J gene lost 7 bases, with 7 bases spanning the gap. CDR1 SNHLY and CDR2 FYNNEI come from the germline V gene. The CDR3 sequence: CASNAGGELFF. CDR3 DNA: TGTGCCAGCAACGCAGGCGGGGAGCTGTTTTTT.

The chain carries TRBV5-6 and TRBJ1-2; no reliable D call. V was shortened by 1 base and J by 7 bases, with 8 bases between the two germline ends. Germline values: CDR1 SGHDT, CDR2 YYEEEE. The CDR3 runs 12 residues. The CDR3 DNA sequence: TGTGCCAGCAGCTTGTTCTCCAGTGGCTACACCTTC. Amino acid sequence: CASSLFSSGYTF.

This clone has a handful of counts. The chain employs TRBV6-6 and TRBJ2-7; no clear D. The CDR3 runs to 11 residues. V gave up 2 bases and J gave up 5 bases, with 4 bases separating them. Germline assignment: CDR1 MNHNY and CDR2 SVGAGI (reference sequence). The CDR3 spells CASSYADEQYF. In DNA, the CDR3 is TGTGCCAGCAGTTACGCAGACGAGCAGTACTTC.

This clone has only a few counts. The gene calls are TRBV5-1 and TRBJ1-1; D may be TRBD1 (5 bases). CDR1 is SGHRS, CDR2 YFSETQ, per germline. The V and J ends lost 0 bases and 5 bases respectively, with 5 bases between them. The CDR3 length is 12 residues. The CDR3 region is CASSLEGTEAFF. CDR3 nucleotide sequence: TGCGCCAGCAGCTTGGAGGGGACTGAAGCTTTCTTT.

This clone was found once. The V gene is TRBV19, the J gene TRBJ2-4; D possibly corresponds to TRBD2 (6 bases). The CDR3 is 16 amino acids. Germline CDR1 is LNHDA and CDR2 is SQIVND (reference sequence). The V end lost 3 bases, the J end lost 1 base, and 13 bases lay between the germline ends. The CDR3 bases are TGTGCCAGTAGTATCGGCCCCGCGGGGGCCAAAAACATTCAGTACTTC. It specifies CASSIGPAGAKNIQYF.

The rearrangement joins TRBV27 to TRBJ2-3; D uncertain. The germline V gene has CDR1 MNHEY and CDR2 SMNVEV (reference sequence). The V end lost 1 base, the J end lost 4 bases, and 3 bases lay between the germline ends. The CDR3 is 12 residues long. In DNA form, the CDR3 reads TGTGCCAGCAGTTTATTCGCAGATACGCAGTATTTT. It translates to CASSLFADTQYF.

The gene calls are TRBV27 and TRBJ2-7, with 10 bases aligning to TRBD2. CDR3 length equals 15 residues. V lost 6 bases, J lost 0 bases, and 5 bases stayed unmatched. Per the germline V gene, CDR1 is MNHEY and CDR2 is SMNVEV (reference sequence). CDR3 region: CASRRTSGISYEQYF. The CDR3 DNA sequence: TGTGCCAGCAGGAGAACTAGCGGGATCTCCTACGAGCAGTACTTC.